The 22 T cell receptor beta chains in this list originate from one sample, sequenced in a study of a mutant IDH1 vaccine in newly diagnosed glioma. Antigens for these TCRs are unknown. Time point of the sample: week 47, end of study. What each vaccine dose contained was 300 ug of mutant IDH1 20-mer peptide, accompanied by topical imiquimod. Some clones are missing from TCRdb's copy, which holds only in-frame ones; the method was immunoSEQ multiplex PCR. Of around 40,000 clones in the sample, about 80% are singletons; the top ten hold 15% to 20%. Sample: PBMCs, taken from a glioma patient whose treatment included an IDH1 peptide vaccine. The receptors shown here come from a man between 18 and 29 years old with glioma. Some clones in this sample may be carry-over from other donors' samples.

The V call is TRBV5-4, the J call TRBJ2-1; no clear D. V gave up 0 bases and J gave up 0 bases, with 10 bases separating them. The CDR3 spans 16 residues. Germline V lookup: CDR1 SGHNT, CDR2 YYREEE (reference sequence). CDR3 in amino acids: CASSLVWFGSYNEQFF. The CDR3 DNA reads TGTGCCAGCAGCTTGGTTTGGTTCGGCTCCTACAATGAGCAGTTCTTC.

The rearrangement uses TRBV6-5 and TRBJ1-5; D is possibly TRBD1 (6 bases). Trimming stripped 6 bases from V and 0 bases from J, with 12 bases between. The CDR3 spans 15 residues. CDR1 MNHEY and CDR2 SVGAGI come from the germline V gene. The CDR3 coding sequence is TGTGCCAGCAGCTCGGGACAATATAGCAATCAGCCCCAGCATTTT. Translation: CASSSGQYSNQPQHF.

The chain combines TRBV2 with TRBJ1-1; 10 bases map to TRBD1. V lost 5 bases to trimming and J lost 5 bases; unmatched junction nucleotides: 8. The CDR3 covers 15 residues. Per germline, CDR1 SNHLY and CDR2 FYNNEI. The CDR3 loop is CASSRQGAGETEAFF. CDR3 coding DNA: TGTGCCAGCAGTCGACAGGGGGCCGGTGAGACTGAAGCTTTCTTT. The full variable domain, in which reference TRBV2 and TRBJ1-1 provide the parts outside the CDR3, is EPEVTQTPSHQVTQMGQEVILRCVPISNHLYFYWYRQILGQKVEFLVSFYNNEISEKSEIFDDQFSVERPDGSNFTLKIRSTKLEDSAMYFCASSRQGAGETEAFFGQGTRLTVV.

CDR3: CSVGAGGNQPQHF. Written as DNA, the CDR3 is TGCAGCGTTGGGGCAGGGGGTAACCAGCCCCAGCATTTT. This sequence joins TRBV29-1 and TRBJ1-5, with 7 nucleotides matching TRBD1. From germline, CDR1 is SQVTM and CDR2 ANQGSEA. V was pared by 4 bases and J by 7 bases, with 7 bases of the junction left unmatched. The CDR3 consists of 13 residues.

This chain joins TRBV11-2 and TRBJ1-2, with D maybe TRBD1 (6 bases). The V end lost 4 bases, the J end lost 1 base, and 19 bases lay between the germline ends. Germline CDR1 is SGHAT and CDR2 is FQNNGV. There are 17 residues in the CDR3. In DNA, the CDR3 is TGTGCCAGCAGCTCTATCGCTGACAGGAAGGGTAACTATGGCTACACCTTC. This sequence encodes CASSSIADRKGNYGYTF.

The rearrangement joins TRBV13 to TRBJ2-2; D is undetermined. V dropped 5 bases and J dropped 1 base, with 11 bases sitting between them. The germline CDR1 and CDR2 sequences are PRHDT and FYEKMQ (reference sequence). The CDR3 is 15 residues long. The CDR3 reads CASSQREKNTGELFF. The CDR3 DNA sequence: TGTGCCAGCAGCCAACGCGAGAAGAACACCGGGGAGCTGTTTTTT.

This rearrangement joins TRBV7-9 to TRBJ1-2; 7 nucleotides line up with TRBD1. The CDR3 is 12 amino acids. Trimming cost V 5 bases and J 12 bases; bases outside gene matches: 9. Germline V lookup: CDR1 SEHNR, CDR2 FQNEAQ (reference sequence). Written as DNA, the CDR3 is TGTGCCAGCAGCAGGACAGGAGGAAAGAACACCTTC. Its translation: CASSRTGGKNTF.

The V call is TRBV13, the J call TRBJ2-5; no definite D call. The V end lost 0 bases, the J end lost 4 bases, and 9 bases lay between the germline ends. The CDR3 spans 14 residues. CDR1 PRHDT and CDR2 FYEKMQ come from the germline V gene (reference sequence). CDR3 sequence reads: CASSLGESSETQYF. The CDR3 bases are TGTGCCAGCAGCTTAGGCGAATCGTCAGAGACCCAGTACTTC.

V is TRBV5-4 and J is TRBJ2-5; D tentatively fits TRBD1 or TRBD2 (5 bases each). Trimming removed 4 bases at V and 5 bases at J, with 21 bases between. The CDR3 length is 16 residues. Germline lookup yields CDR1 SGHNT and CDR2 YYREEE (reference sequence). The CDR3 DNA reads as TGTGCCAGCAGCCCCACCCCGGGGACCAGAAAGGAGACCCAGTACTTC. Protein: CASSPTPGTRKETQYF. Looking up the rest from reference TRBV5-4 and TRBJ2-5 gives the full variable domain: ETGVTQSPTHLIKTRGQQVTLRCSSQSGHNTVSWYQQALGQGPQFIFQYYREEENGRGNFPPRFSGLQFPNYSSELNVNALELDDSALYLCASSPTPGTRKETQYFGPGTRLLVL.

The rearrangement joins TRBV4-1 to TRBJ1-3; D gene uncertain. The CDR3 runs to 15 residues. The germline CDR1 and CDR2 sequences are MGHRA and YSYEKL. V dropped 0 bases and J dropped 7 bases, with 13 bases sitting between them. This CDR3 is CASSQDRLGSNTIYF. The CDR3 DNA reads as TGCGCCAGCAGCCAAGATCGACTGGGTAGCAACACCATATATTTT.

The rearrangement uses TRBV5-1 and TRBJ2-4; the D gene is possibly TRBD1 (6 bases). CDR3 length: 13 residues. Germline V lookup: CDR1 SGHRS, CDR2 YFSETQ. V was cut by 4 bases and J by 8 bases, with 13 bases left in between. CDR3 coding DNA: TGCGCCAGCAGCGGGATACAGGGACACATTCAGTACTTC. As protein: CASSGIQGHIQYF.

The chain joins TRBV30 to TRBJ2-3; 15 bases agree with TRBD2. J was trimmed by 2 bases and V by 0 bases; bases with no gene match: 15. The CDR3 extends over 21 amino acids. Germline CDR1 GTSNPN, CDR2 SVGIG (reference sequence). The CDR3 DNA reads TGTGCCTGGAGTGTAGTACGAGGACTAGCGGGGGGGCGAAGCCTCACAGATACGCAGTATTTT. Protein product: CAWSVVRGLAGGRSLTDTQYF.

This clone was seen a handful of times. The chain is built from TRBV14 and TRBJ1-1; no clear D. Germline V gives CDR1 SGHDN, CDR2 FVKESK. This CDR3 contains 14 residues. V dropped 3 bases and J dropped 0 bases, with 8 bases sitting between them. This CDR3 reads CASSHWVLNTEAFF. DNA for the CDR3: TGTGCCAGCAGCCATTGGGTCCTGAACACTGAAGCTTTCTTT.

This clone was seen only once. The chain couples TRBV2 to TRBJ1-1, with 8 bases that match TRBD1. This CDR3 is built from 15 residues. Germline V lookup: CDR1 SNHLY, CDR2 FYNNEI. J was trimmed by 1 base and V by 5 bases; bases with no gene match: 6. This CDR3 reads CASSNPGTGNTEAFF. CDR3 sequence (DNA): TGTGCCAGCAGTAATCCCGGGACAGGGAACACTGAAGCTTTCTTT.

The V and J genes are TRBV7-2 and TRBJ1-5; the D is unclear. Trimming took off 2 bases at V and 1 base at J, with 9 bases between the two ends. CDR3 length: 15 amino acids. Germline V gives CDR1 SGHTA, CDR2 FQGNSA. The CDR3, as DNA: TGTGCCAGCAGCTTATGGAGCGGGAGCAATCAGCCCCAGCATTTT. This translates into CASSLWSGSNQPQHF.

CDR3 nucleotide sequence: TGTGCCAGCCATGTGGGGTTCAGGACTGAAGCTTTCTTT. Translating gives CASHVGFRTEAFF. The gene calls are TRBV6-6 and TRBJ1-1; no firm D call. Germline V gives CDR1 MNHNY, CDR2 SVGAGI (reference sequence). Trimming left V 8 bases short and J 5 bases short, with 15 bases between. The CDR3 consists of 13 residues.

The chain has TRBV5-1 and TRBJ1-4; TRBD1 might be the D (5 bases). In germline, CDR1 is SGHRS, CDR2 YFSETQ. CDR3 length equals 14 residues. The V gene lost 5 bases and the J gene lost 4 bases, with 12 bases spanning the gap. The CDR3 loop reads CASRQDPDNEKLFF. The DNA for the CDR3 is TGCGCCAGCAGACAGGACCCCGATAATGAAAAACTGTTTTTT.

V is TRBV5-1 and J is TRBJ2-7; no clear D gene. The CDR3 spans 14 residues. Germline V gives CDR1 SGHRS, CDR2 YFSETQ. V was pared by 0 bases and J by 5 bases, with 12 bases between. The chain's CDR3 is CASSLGVPNHEQYF. The CDR3 nucleotides read TGCGCCAGCAGCTTGGGAGTTCCGAATCACGAGCAGTACTTC.

J is TRBJ1-4 and V is TRBV5-1; D not certain. Germline V lookup: CDR1 SGHRS, CDR2 YFSETQ. V shed 2 bases and J shed 3 bases, with 8 bases lying between them. The CDR3 runs to 14 residues. CDR3 bases: TGCGCCAGCAGCTTTGGTGGTCCTAATGAAAAACTGTTTTTT. Translated: CASSFGGPNEKLFF.

The table lists this clone with a few counts. The chain recombines TRBV7-9 with TRBJ1-5; D not certain. V gave up 1 base and J gave up 7 bases, with 11 bases separating them. CDR1 and CDR2 from the germline V gene are SEHNR and FQNEAQ (reference sequence). This CDR3 contains 14 residues. CDR3 bases: TGTGCCAGCAGCTTAGATCACACAGCCCAGCCCCAGCATTTT. This sequence encodes CASSLDHTAQPQHF.

The V call is TRBV18, the J call TRBJ1-1; TRBD1 is a possible D gene (6 bases). CDR1 is KGHSH and CDR2 is LQKENI in the germline V gene. The CDR3 contains 16 residues. V was clipped by 3 bases and J by 5 bases, with 19 bases between them. CDR3 DNA sequence: TGTGCCAGCTCACCCCTCAACGACAGGCTGGGGACTGAAGCTTTCTTT. It specifies CASSPLNDRLGTEAFF.

This chain uses TRBV18 with TRBJ1-1; D gene uncertain. CDR3 size: 14 residues. In germline, CDR1 is KGHSH, CDR2 LQKENI. V was clipped by 3 bases and J by 1 base, with 9 bases between them. CDR3 protein: CASSPYSGNTEAFF. The CDR3 region has the DNA TGTGCCAGCTCACCCTACAGCGGGAACACTGAAGCTTTCTTT.